What follows are 6 T cell receptor beta chains derived from one specimen sequenced in a study of identical twins. TCRdb re-called the 5' RACE reads through MiXCR, storing one row per CDR3 protein. The sample contains approximately 1.8 million distinct CDR3 sequences, 32% of which appear only once. The sample comprised cord blood. These receptors were collected from a newborn girl in good health.

In this sample, this clonotype turned up a few times. This may be a read error, as it is one base from a much larger clone. CDR3 nucleotide sequence: TGTGCCAGCAGCTTAGAAGCGGGCTCCTACAATGAGCAGTACTTC. It codes for CASSLEAGSYNEQYF. The chain employs TRBV7-2 and TRBJ2-1, with D perhaps matching TRBD2 (6 bases). The DNA end lines up better with TRBJ2-7; the J call may be wrong. The CDR3 length is 15 residues. Germline CDR1 is SGHTA and CDR2 is FQGNSA.

The gene calls are TRBV7-6 and TRBJ2-2; D may be TRBD1 (6 bases). Germline CDR1 and CDR2: SGHVS and FNYEAQ. Trimming cost V 5 bases and J 7 bases, with 11 bases left between them. The CDR3 length is 13 residues. This CDR3 is CASSPGTFGELFF. As DNA, the CDR3 is TGTGCCAGCAGCCCAGGGACATTCGGGGAGCTGTTTTTT.

This clonotype has only one observation. The chain recombines TRBV2 with TRBJ2-7; D may be TRBD1 or TRBD2 (5 bases each). The DNA end is a closer match to TRBJ2-5, so the J assignment may be wrong. Germline loops: CDR1 SNHLY, CDR2 FYNNEI. This CDR3 region has 13 residues. The CDR3 here is CASRGDVRETQYF. The DNA of the CDR3 is TGTGCCAGCAGGGGGGATGTAAGAGAGACCCAGTACTTC.

This clonotype has only a few counts. The rearrangement links TRBV20-1 to TRBJ2-1; 11 bases are shared with TRBD2. The V gene's germline CDR1 is DFQATT and CDR2 SNEGSKA (reference sequence). This CDR3 spans 18 amino acids. The trim removed 2 bases at V and 8 bases at J, leaving 17 bases unmatched. The CDR3 DNA is TGCAGTGCTAGACGGGGACTAGCGGCCTTTTCCCTTCTGGATGAGCAGTTCTTC. It codes for CSARRGLAAFSLLDEQFF.

This clonotype was seen more than once but under ten times. The chain uses TRBV20-1 and TRBJ2-1, with TRBD2 identical over 9 bases. The ends lost 3 bases at V and 7 bases at J; junction bases unmatched: 7. This CDR3 contains 14 residues. The germline V gene encodes CDR1 DFQATT and CDR2 SNEGSKA (reference sequence). The CDR3 loop is CSASLAGGKNEQFF. The CDR3 DNA sequence: TGCAGTGCTAGTCTCGCGGGAGGGAAAAATGAGCAGTTCTTC.

Worth noting for this clonotype: A read error may account for a junction end that differs from germline. The chain uses TRBV20-1 and TRBJ2-4; D not certain. The germline V gene encodes CDR1 DFQATT and CDR2 SNEGSKA (reference sequence). This CDR3 has 13 residues. CDR3 sequence (DNA): TGCAGTGGAATCTCTCCAGCCAATAACATTCAGTACTTC. Its translation is CSGISPANNIQYF.